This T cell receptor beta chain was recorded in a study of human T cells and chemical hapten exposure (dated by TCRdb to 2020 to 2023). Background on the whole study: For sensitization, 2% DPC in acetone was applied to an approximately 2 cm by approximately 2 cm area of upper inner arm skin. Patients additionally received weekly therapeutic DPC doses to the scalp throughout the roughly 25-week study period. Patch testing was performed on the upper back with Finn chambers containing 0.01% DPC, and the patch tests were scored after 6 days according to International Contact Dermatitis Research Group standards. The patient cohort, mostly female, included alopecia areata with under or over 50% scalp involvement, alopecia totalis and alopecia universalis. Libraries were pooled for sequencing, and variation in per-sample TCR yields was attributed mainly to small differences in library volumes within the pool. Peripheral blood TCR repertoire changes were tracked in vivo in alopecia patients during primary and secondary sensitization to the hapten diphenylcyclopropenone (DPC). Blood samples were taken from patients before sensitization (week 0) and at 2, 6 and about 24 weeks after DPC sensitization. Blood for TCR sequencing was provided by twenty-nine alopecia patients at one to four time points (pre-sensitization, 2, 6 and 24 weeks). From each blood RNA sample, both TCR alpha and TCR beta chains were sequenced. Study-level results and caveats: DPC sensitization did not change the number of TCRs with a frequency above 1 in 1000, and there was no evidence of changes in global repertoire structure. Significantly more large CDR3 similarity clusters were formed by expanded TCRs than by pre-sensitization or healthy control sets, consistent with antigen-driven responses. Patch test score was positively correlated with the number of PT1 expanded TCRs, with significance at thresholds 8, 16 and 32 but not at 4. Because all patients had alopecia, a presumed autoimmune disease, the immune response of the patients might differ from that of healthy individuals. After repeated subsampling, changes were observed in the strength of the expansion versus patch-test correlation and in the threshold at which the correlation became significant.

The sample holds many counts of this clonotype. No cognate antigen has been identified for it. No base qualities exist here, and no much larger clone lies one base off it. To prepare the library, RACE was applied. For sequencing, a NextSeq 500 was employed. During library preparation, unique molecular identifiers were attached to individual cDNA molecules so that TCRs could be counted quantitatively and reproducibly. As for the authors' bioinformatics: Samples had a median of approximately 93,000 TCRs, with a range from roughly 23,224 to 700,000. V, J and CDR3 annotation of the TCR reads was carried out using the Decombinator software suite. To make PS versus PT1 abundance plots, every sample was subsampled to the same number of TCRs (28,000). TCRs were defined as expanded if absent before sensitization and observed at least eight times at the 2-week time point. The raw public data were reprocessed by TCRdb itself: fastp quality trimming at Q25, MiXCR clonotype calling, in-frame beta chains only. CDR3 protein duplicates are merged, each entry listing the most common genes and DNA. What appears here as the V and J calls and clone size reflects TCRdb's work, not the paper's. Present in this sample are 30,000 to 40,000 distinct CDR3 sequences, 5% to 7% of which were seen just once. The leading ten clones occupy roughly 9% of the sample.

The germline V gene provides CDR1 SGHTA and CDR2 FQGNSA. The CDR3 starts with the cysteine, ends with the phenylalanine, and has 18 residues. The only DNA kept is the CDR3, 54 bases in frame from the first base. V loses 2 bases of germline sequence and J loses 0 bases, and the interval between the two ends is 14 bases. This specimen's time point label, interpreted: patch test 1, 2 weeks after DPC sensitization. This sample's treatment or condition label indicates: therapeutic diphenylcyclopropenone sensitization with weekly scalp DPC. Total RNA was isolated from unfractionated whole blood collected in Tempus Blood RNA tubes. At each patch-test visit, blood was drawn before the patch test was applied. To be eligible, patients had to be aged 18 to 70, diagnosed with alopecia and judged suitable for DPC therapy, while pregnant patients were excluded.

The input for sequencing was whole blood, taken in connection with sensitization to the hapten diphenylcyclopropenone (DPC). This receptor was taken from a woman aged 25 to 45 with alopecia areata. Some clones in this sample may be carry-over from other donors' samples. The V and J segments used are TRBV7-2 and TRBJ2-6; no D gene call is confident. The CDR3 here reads CASSLTGPYSSGANVLTF. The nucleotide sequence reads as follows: TGTGCCAGCAGCTTAACCGGGCCTTACAGCTCTGGGGCCAACGTCCTGACTTTC.